One and the same sample provided the 8 T cell receptor beta chains below, sequenced in a study of vaccination and CD4 T cells after COVID-19. Treatment of the sample: roughly ten-day PBMC culture with coronavirus spike peptide pools or control peptides (ViraFEST assay). Samples of CD4+ T cells were obtained from the unexposed donor before the COVID-19 pandemic (2011-2018). Antigens of these TCRs are unknown. With the Oncomine TCR Beta short-read assay, DNA from cultured CD4+ T cells was sequenced. TCRdb reprocessed the PCR reads via MiXCR and lists one record per CDR3 protein. The table includes 7,500 or so distinct CDR3 sequences, over 20% detected once. Sequenced: CD4+ T cells from blood, cultured in vitro. All receptors come from a human donor in good health.

This clonotype was seen only a few times. The chain combines TRBV5-5 with TRBJ2-3; D might be TRBD2 (5 bases). There are 15 residues in the CDR3. Per germline, CDR1 SGHKS and CDR2 YYEKEE (reference sequence). Between the trimmed V and J ends, which lost 4 bases and 2 bases, there was a span of 14 bases. The CDR3 DNA reads as TGTGCCAGCAGCCAAGGACTTATAAACACAGATACGCAGTATTTT. Its protein product is CASSQGLINTDTQYF.

V gene TRBV5-1 combines with J gene TRBJ1-1; unclear D gene. The length of the CDR3 is 12 residues. In germline, CDR1 is SGHRS, CDR2 YFSETQ. V dropped 4 bases and J dropped 6 bases, with 10 bases sitting between them. CDR3 region: CASSPVGAEAFF. CDR3 DNA sequence: TGCGCCAGCAGCCCCGTCGGTGCTGAAGCTTTCTTT.

This clonotype was found a few times. The CDR3 sequence is CASSYLRGGLVNTEAFF. The CDR3 DNA reads TGTGCCAGCAGTTACTTAAGGGGGGGCCTAGTCAACACTGAAGCTTTCTTT. The chain carries TRBV6-5 and TRBJ1-1, with TRBD1 as a possible D gene (6 bases). The V gene lost 1 base and the J gene lost 2 bases, with 17 bases spanning the gap. Germline CDR1 MNHEY, CDR2 SVGAGI. This CDR3 comprises 17 residues.

A note on this clonotype: This may be a read error, as it is one base from a much larger clone. This chain links TRBV7-9 with TRBJ1-6; a possible D gene is TRBD1 (6 bases). Germline V lookup: CDR1 SEHNR, CDR2 FQNEAQ (reference sequence). The CDR3 length is 15 residues. Here the CDR3 DNA reads TGTGCCAGGAGCTTCGAAAGACCAGGGGATTCACCCCTCCACTTT. This encodes CARSFERPGDSPLHF.

The CDR3: CASNRGAGEKLFF. The DNA of the CDR3 is TGTGCCAGCAATAGGGGTGCAGGGGAAAAACTGTTTTTT. This chain joins TRBV6-1 and TRBJ1-4; perhaps TRBD1 as D (5 bases). The CDR3 is 13 amino acids. Germline CDR1 is MNHNS and CDR2 is SASEGT. V was cut by 7 bases and J by 8 bases, with 14 bases left in between.

The sample holds a few counts of this clonotype. V and J are TRBV10-1 and TRBJ2-3; 11 bases line up with TRBD2. The CDR3 runs to 17 residues. Germline assignment: CDR1 WNHNN and CDR2 SYGVQD (reference sequence). The junction had 10 bases not matched to a gene; V was cut back by 6 bases and J by 2 bases. This CDR3 reads CASSRGSSGGSTDTQYF. CDR3 in DNA: TGCGCCAGCAGCCGAGGGTCTAGCGGGGGGTCCACAGATACGCAGTATTTT.

J is TRBJ1-2 and V is TRBV5-1, with TRBD1 identical over 7 bases. This CDR3 is 13 amino acids long. Germline loops: CDR1 SGHRS, CDR2 YFSETQ. The V and J ends lost 2 bases and 3 bases, in that order; junction bases with no gene match: 1. The CDR3, as DNA: TGCGCCAGCAGCTTTACAGGGGACTATGGCTACACCTTC. This gives the protein CASSFTGDYGYTF.

The chain recombines TRBV21-1 with TRBJ1-2. TRBV21-1 has pseudogene status. CDR3 size: 16 residues. As DNA, the CDR3 is TGTGCCAGCAGCAAATTTGACCGAACTCACAACTATGGCTACACCTTC. Protein sequence: CASSKFDRTHNYGYTF.